This TCR beta chain came from a study of CD8+ T cells in alopecia areata. Regarding treatment: oral pan-JAK inhibitor, 5-10 mg twice daily. Punch biopsies of lesional scalp, plus peripheral blood, were taken from alopecia areata patients. CDR3 length: 17 amino acids. The germline V gene encodes CDR1 SGHTA and CDR2 FQGTGA. With 3 bases removed from V and 5 bases from J, the gap between germline ends came to 17 bases. As the sequencing template, cDNA was produced by extracting RNA and reverse transcribing it. Produced via immunoSEQ multiplex PCR; TCRdb's table is partial and in-frame only. The table includes under 20,000 clones, just under 60% detected once.

Sequenced material: skin, taken at week 4, from a patient treated with tofacitinib. The chain links TRBV7-3 to TRBJ1-6, with D tentatively TRBD1 (6 bases). The sequence derives from a human donor with alopecia areata. In DNA form, the CDR3 reads TGTGCCAGCAGCTTGGTCAGAGACAGGCTTAATAATTCACCCCTCCACTTT. It codes for CASSLVRDRLNNSPLHF.